The present T cell receptor beta chain was sequenced within a study of T-cell memory formation after mild COVID-19. Overall study: Across donors, TCR clusters were largely donor specific.

Points on this clonotype: The antigen is undetermined.

TCRdb reprocessed the 5' RACE reads with MiXCR, giving one entry per CDR3 protein. Here the sample spans under 650,000 distinct CDR3 sequences, 15% to 20% being singletons. Findings and caveats of the study: Prior to infection, memory already included some responding clones, suggesting cross-reactive memory joined. Day 15 to 85 contractors were CD4/CD8 balanced; later expanders leaned CD4+.

Germline V gene sequence: CDR1 MGHRA, CDR2 YSYEKL. Trimming stripped 0 bases from V and 0 bases from J, with 10 bases between. The CDR3 covers 16 residues. The clonotype comes from an adult woman who had mild COVID-19 (a few samples of this study predate the infection). Cell type and time point are not known. V usage is TRBV4-1 and J usage is TRBJ2-3; D is unresolved. Sequencing used PBMCs or a T cell subset sorted from them (not recorded which). The CDR3 spells CASSQEGLSSTDTQYF. The DNA of the CDR3 is TGCGCCAGCAGCCAAGAAGGCCTCTCTAGCACAGATACGCAGTATTTT.